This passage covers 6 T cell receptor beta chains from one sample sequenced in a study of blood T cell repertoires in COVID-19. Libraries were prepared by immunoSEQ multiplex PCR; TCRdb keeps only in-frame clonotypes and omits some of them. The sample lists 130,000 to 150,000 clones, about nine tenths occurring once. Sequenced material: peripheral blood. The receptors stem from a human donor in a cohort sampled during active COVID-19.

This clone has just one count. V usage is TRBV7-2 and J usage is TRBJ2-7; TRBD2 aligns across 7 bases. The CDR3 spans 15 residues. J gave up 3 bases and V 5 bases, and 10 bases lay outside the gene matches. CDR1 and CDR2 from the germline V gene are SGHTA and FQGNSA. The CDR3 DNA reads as TGTGCCAGCAGCCCTGAGCCGCGGGGGAACTACGAGCAGTACTTC. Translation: CASSPEPRGNYEQYF.

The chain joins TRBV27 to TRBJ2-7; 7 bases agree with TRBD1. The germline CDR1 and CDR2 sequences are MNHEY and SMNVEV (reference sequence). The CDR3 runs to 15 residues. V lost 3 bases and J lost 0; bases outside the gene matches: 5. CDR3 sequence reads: CASSFGTANSYEQYF. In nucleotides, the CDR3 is TGTGCCAGCAGTTTCGGGACAGCCAACTCCTACGAGCAGTACTTC.

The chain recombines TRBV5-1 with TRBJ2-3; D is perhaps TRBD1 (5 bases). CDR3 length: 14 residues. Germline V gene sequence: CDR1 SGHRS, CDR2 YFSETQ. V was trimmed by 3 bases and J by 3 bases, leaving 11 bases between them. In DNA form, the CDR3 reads TGCGCCAGCAGCTACGACAGCCAAACAGATACGCAGTATTTT. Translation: CASSYDSQTDTQYF.

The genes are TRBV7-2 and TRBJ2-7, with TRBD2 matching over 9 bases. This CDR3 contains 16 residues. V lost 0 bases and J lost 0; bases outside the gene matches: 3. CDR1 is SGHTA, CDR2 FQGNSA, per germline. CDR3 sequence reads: CASSLAGGRASYEQYF. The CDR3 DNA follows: TGTGCCAGCAGCTTAGCGGGCGGGAGGGCCTCCTACGAGCAGTACTTC.

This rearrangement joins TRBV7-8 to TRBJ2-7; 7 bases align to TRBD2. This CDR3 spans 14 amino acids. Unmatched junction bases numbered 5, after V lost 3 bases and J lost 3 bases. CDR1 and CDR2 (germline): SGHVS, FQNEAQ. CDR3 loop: CASSFGGSFYEQYF. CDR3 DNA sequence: TGTGCCAGCAGCTTCGGGGGGTCTTTCTACGAGCAGTACTTC.

The CDR3 bases are TGTGCCAGCAGGCCAAACCCCGGGGGGGTGAGCTCCTACAATGAGCAGTTCTTC. It specifies CASRPNPGGVSSYNEQFF. The chain joins TRBV25-1 to TRBJ2-1, with 8 bases aligning to TRBD2. V shed 6 bases and J 0 bases; nucleotides not matched to a gene: 13. Germline V gene lookup returns CDR1 MGHDK and CDR2 SYGVNS. This CDR3 has 18 amino acids. Together with reference TRBV25-1 and TRBJ2-1, the CDR3 gives the full variable domain: EADIYQTPRYLVIGTGKKITLECSQTMGHDKMYWYQQDPGMELHLIHYSYGVNSTEKGDLSSESTVSRIRTEHFPLTLESARPSHTSQYLCASRPNPGGVSSYNEQFFGPGTRLTVL.